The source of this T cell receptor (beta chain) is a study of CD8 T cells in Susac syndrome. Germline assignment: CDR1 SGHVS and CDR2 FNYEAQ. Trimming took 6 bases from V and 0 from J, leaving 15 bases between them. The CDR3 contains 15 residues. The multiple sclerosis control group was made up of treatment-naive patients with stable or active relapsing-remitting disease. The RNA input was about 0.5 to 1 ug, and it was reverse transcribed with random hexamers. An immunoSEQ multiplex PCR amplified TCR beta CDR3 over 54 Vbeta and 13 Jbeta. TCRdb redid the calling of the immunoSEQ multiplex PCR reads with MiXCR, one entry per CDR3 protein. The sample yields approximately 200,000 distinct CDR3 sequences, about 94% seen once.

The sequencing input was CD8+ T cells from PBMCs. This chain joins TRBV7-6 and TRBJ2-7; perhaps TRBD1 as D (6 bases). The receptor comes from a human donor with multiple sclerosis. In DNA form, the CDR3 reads TGTGCCAGCAGTCCTGGGGGCTACGCCTCCTACGAGCAGTACTTC. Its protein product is CASSPGGYASYEQYF. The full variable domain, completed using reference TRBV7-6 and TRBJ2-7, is GAGVSQSPRYKVTKRGQDVALRCDPISGHVSLYWYRQALGQGPEFLTYFNYEAQQDKSGLPNDRFSAERPEGSISTLTIQRTEQRDSAMYRCASSPGGYASYEQYFGPGTRLTVT.